This T cell receptor (beta chain) was identified in a study of post-analysis software for immune sequencing data. The wider study: Multiple sclerosis in the patients followed relapsing-remitting, secondary progressive and progressive-relapsing courses.

The library was made from cDNA and included unique molecular identifiers. TCRdb called the PCR reads again in MiXCR, with one record for every CDR3 protein. The table shows roughly 540,000 distinct CDR3 sequences, with under 40% occurring only once. In the case of this clonotype: Its antigen is not known.

The V and J ends lost 4 bases and 4 bases, in that order; junction bases with no gene match: 13. Germline CDR1 is SGHRS and CDR2 is YFSETQ. The CDR3 is 16 amino acids. Study observations and caveats: Samples made in the same batch grouped tightly together by F measure. Compared with controls, patients had more of roughly 5 TRBV segments, including TRBV5-6, TRBV5-1 and TRBV20-1.

The receptor comes from a girl younger than 18 with multiple sclerosis. The chain joins TRBV5-1 to TRBJ2-5; 7 bases fit TRBD2. Sample: blood. CDR3 protein: CASSLLAAGDPETQYF. As DNA, the CDR3 is TGCGCCAGCAGCCTCCTCGCGGCGGGGGACCCAGAGACCCAGTACTTC.